This T cell receptor (beta chain) was found in a study of blood T cell repertoires in COVID-19. Trimming took 1 base from V and 5 from J, leaving 11 bases between them. The germline V gene encodes CDR1 GTSNPN and CDR2 SVGIG (reference sequence). The CDR3 sequence is 13 residues long. Methods used by the authors: Estimated nucleated cell counts came from reference gene primer amplification. The table came from immunoSEQ multiplex PCR; TCRdb's copy has only in-frame clones and leaves some out. V and J calls and clone size are given by that table; D and trimming were obtained from the DNA. The data contain roughly 300,000 clones, 80% to 90% of them singletons. Residents of approximately 25 US areas, aged about 18 to 100 years, made up the participants. Recovered Cohort 3 donors showed two negative PCRs, clearance, or symptom resolution.

The source of this sequence is a woman younger than 35 who had recovered from COVID-19. The chain has TRBV30 and TRBJ1-2; D is unclear. Sequencing was done on a sample of PBMCs or T cells enriched from blood (not recorded which). The CDR3 loop is CAWSESRGYGYTF. In nucleotides, the CDR3 is TGTGCCTGGAGTGAGAGTCGCGGATATGGCTACACCTTC.